Listed below are T cell receptor beta chains from one sample, sequenced in a study of blood T cell repertoires in COVID-19. The table came from immunoSEQ multiplex PCR; TCRdb's copy has only in-frame clones and leaves some out. Of approximately 180,000 clones listed, roughly 82% were seen once; the top ten hold over 12%. Sequenced input: PBMCs or T cells enriched from blood (not recorded which). The receptors come from a man in his fifties who had recovered from COVID-19. Both conserved end residues are part of each CDR3. Each record gives: clone size, V gene, J gene, D gene, CDR3 protein, CDR3 DNA. The D gene is left open where the match is weak. A clone size is listed for some rows: how often the clone was seen (once, few, many), or a class if it is expanded.

clone_size: NA; v_call: TRBV5-1; j_call: TRBJ1-2; d_call: NA; cdr3_aa: CASSGLSLADGYTF; cdr3_nt: TGCGCCAGCAGCGGTCTCTCATTGGCGGATGGCTACACCTTC
clone_size: NA; v_call: TRBV5-4; j_call: TRBJ1-2; d_call: NA; cdr3_aa: CASSLGHSGSYGYTF; cdr3_nt: TGTGCCAGCAGCCTCGGACACTCCGGAAGCTATGGCTACACCTTC
clone_size: NA; v_call: TRBV6-6; j_call: TRBJ1-3; d_call: NA; cdr3_aa: CAGGDAGRGNTIYF; cdr3_nt: TGTGCCGGGGGGGACGCCGGACGTGGAAACACCATATATTTT
clone_size: NA; v_call: TRBV30; j_call: TRBJ2-2; d_call: NA; cdr3_aa: CAWSGFRGIGELFF; cdr3_nt: TGTGCCTGGAGTGGTTTTAGGGGAATTGGGGAGCTGTTTTTT
clone_size: few; v_call: TRBV19; j_call: TRBJ2-7; d_call: TRBD1; cdr3_aa: CASGGQGYEDEQYF; cdr3_nt: TGTGCCAGTGGGGGACAGGGGTATGAAGACGAGCAGTACTTC
clone_size: NA; v_call: TRBV27; j_call: TRBJ2-7; d_call: NA; cdr3_aa: CASSLSGTPYEQYF; cdr3_nt: TGTGCCAGCAGTTTATCTGGGACACCCTACGAGCAGTACTTC
clone_size: few; v_call: TRBV19; j_call: TRBJ1-1; d_call: NA; cdr3_aa: CASRTSGHWNTEAFF; cdr3_nt: TGTGCCAGTAGGACTAGTGGGCATTGGAACACTGAAGCTTTCTTT
clone_size: NA; v_call: TRBV14; j_call: TRBJ1-6; d_call: NA; cdr3_aa: CASSQSQGILNSPLHF; cdr3_nt: TGTGCCAGCAGCCAGTCCCAGGGGATTCTTAATTCACCCCTCCACTTT
clone_size: NA; v_call: TRBV10-3; j_call: TRBJ2-7; d_call: NA; cdr3_aa: CAISPTSLYEQYF; cdr3_nt: TGTGCCATCAGCCCGACTAGTTTATACGAGCAGTACTTC
clone_size: NA; v_call: TRBV11-2; j_call: TRBJ2-6; d_call: NA; cdr3_aa: CASSWDPRGVLTF; cdr3_nt: TGTGCCAGCAGCTGGGACCCCAGGGGAGTCCTGACTTTC
clone_size: NA; v_call: TRBV7-9; j_call: TRBJ1-6; d_call: TRBD1; cdr3_aa: CASSYPTGGSSYNSPLHF; cdr3_nt: TGTGCCAGCAGCTACCCAACAGGGGGCAGCTCCTATAATTCACCCCTCCACTTT
clone_size: NA; v_call: TRBV4-1; j_call: TRBJ1-5; d_call: NA; cdr3_aa: CASSRHTSSDSSNQPQHF; cdr3_nt: TGCGCCAGCAGCCGCCACACCTCCTCCGACAGTAGCAATCAGCCCCAGCATTTT
clone_size: few; v_call: TRBV2; j_call: TRBJ2-3; d_call: TRBD2; cdr3_aa: CASFLAGLGDTQYF; cdr3_nt: TGTGCCAGCTTCCTAGCGGGTCTGGGAGATACGCAGTATTTT
clone_size: NA; v_call: TRBV5-4; j_call: TRBJ1-2; d_call: NA; cdr3_aa: CASSGIYGYTF; cdr3_nt: TGTGCCAGTTCCGGGATCTATGGCTACACCTTC
clone_size: NA; v_call: TRBV15; j_call: TRBJ1-2; d_call: NA; cdr3_aa: CATSRDQQSYTF; cdr3_nt: TGTGCCACCAGCAGAGATCAACAGAGCTACACCTTC
clone_size: NA; v_call: TRBV6-5; j_call: TRBJ1-6; d_call: NA; cdr3_aa: CASSYTGQTANSPLHF; cdr3_nt: TGTGCCAGCAGTTACACCGGACAGACGGCTAATTCACCCCTCCACTTT
clone_size: NA; v_call: TRBV19; j_call: TRBJ1-1; d_call: NA; cdr3_aa: CASSGTLRGTEAFF; cdr3_nt: TGTGCCAGTAGTGGAACCCTCAGGGGAACTGAAGCTTTCTTT
clone_size: NA; v_call: TRBV6-5; j_call: TRBJ1-4; d_call: NA; cdr3_aa: CASSYSGTRANEKLFF; cdr3_nt: TGTGCCAGCAGTTACTCCGGGACTCGGGCGAATGAAAAACTGTTTTTT
clone_size: NA; v_call: TRBV3-1/TRBV3-2; j_call: TRBJ1-1; d_call: NA; cdr3_aa: CASSQDGAAEAFF; cdr3_nt: TGTGCCAGCAGCCAAGATGGGGCTGCTGAAGCTTTCTTT
clone_size: NA; v_call: TRBV28; j_call: TRBJ1-3; d_call: NA; cdr3_aa: CASSSYTIYF; cdr3_nt: TGTGCCAGCAGCTCCTATACCATATATTTT
clone_size: NA; v_call: TRBV3-1/TRBV3-2; j_call: TRBJ2-5; d_call: TRBD2; cdr3_aa: CASSQIGRGNQETQYF; cdr3_nt: TGTGCCAGCAGCCAAATTGGGCGGGGGAACCAAGAGACCCAGTACTTC
clone_size: NA; v_call: TRBV6-1; j_call: TRBJ1-5; d_call: TRBD1; cdr3_aa: CASSEGGDRVQPQHF; cdr3_nt: TGTGCCAGCAGTGAGGGGGGGGACAGGGTTCAGCCCCAGCATTTT
clone_size: NA; v_call: TRBV10-1; j_call: TRBJ2-7; d_call: NA; cdr3_aa: CASSPGTGGGSYEQYF; cdr3_nt: TGCGCCAGCAGTCCAGGTACCGGGGGTGGCTCCTACGAGCAGTACTTC
clone_size: NA; v_call: TRBV5-6; j_call: TRBJ1-3; d_call: NA; cdr3_aa: CASSLFPRGKENTIYF; cdr3_nt: TGTGCCAGCAGCTTGTTTCCCAGGGGAAAGGAAAACACCATATATTTT
clone_size: NA; v_call: TRBV29-1; j_call: TRBJ2-5; d_call: NA; cdr3_aa: CSVGRYQETQYF; cdr3_nt: TGCAGCGTTGGGCGGTACCAAGAGACCCAGTACTTC
clone_size: NA; v_call: TRBV3-1/TRBV3-2; j_call: TRBJ2-6; d_call: NA; cdr3_aa: CASSQVYTGANVLTF; cdr3_nt: TGTGCCAGCAGCCAAGTCTATACTGGGGCCAACGTCCTGACTTTC
clone_size: NA; v_call: TRBV15; j_call: TRBJ2-7; d_call: NA; cdr3_aa: CATSRDLGGTYEQYF; cdr3_nt: TGTGCCACCAGCAGAGACCTGGGAGGAACCTACGAGCAGTACTTC
clone_size: once; v_call: TRBV3-1/TRBV3-2; j_call: TRBJ1-1; d_call: TRBD1; cdr3_aa: CASSRQGVGTEAFF; cdr3_nt: TGTGCCAGCAGCCGACAGGGCGTGGGAACTGAAGCTTTCTTT
clone_size: few; v_call: TRBV3-1/TRBV3-2; j_call: TRBJ2-7; d_call: TRBD2; cdr3_aa: CASSPRGQRGGLDEQYF; cdr3_nt: TGTGCCAGCAGCCCGAGGGGGCAGCGGGGGGGCCTAGACGAGCAGTACTTC
clone_size: once; v_call: TRBV9; j_call: TRBJ1-1; d_call: NA; cdr3_aa: CASSVGGYSEAFF; cdr3_nt: TGTGCCAGCAGCGTAGGCGGGTATTCTGAAGCTTTCTTT
clone_size: NA; v_call: TRBV19; j_call: TRBJ2-1; d_call: NA; cdr3_aa: CASTPPRGPQNEQFF; cdr3_nt: TGTGCCAGTACCCCCCCCAGGGGTCCTCAAAATGAGCAGTTCTTC
clone_size: once; v_call: TRBV5-8; j_call: TRBJ1-1; d_call: NA; cdr3_aa: CASSLYRTANEAFF; cdr3_nt: TGTGCCAGCAGCTTGTATCGGACAGCCAACGAAGCTTTCTTT
clone_size: NA; v_call: TRBV6-5; j_call: TRBJ1-5; d_call: NA; cdr3_aa: CASSYQGSNQPQHF; cdr3_nt: TGTGCCAGCAGTTACCAGGGTAGCAATCAGCCCCAGCATTTT
clone_size: NA; v_call: TRBV7-2; j_call: TRBJ1-2; d_call: NA; cdr3_aa: CASSLAGSYGYTF; cdr3_nt: TGTGCCAGCAGCTTGGCCGGGTCCTATGGCTACACCTTC
clone_size: NA; v_call: TRBV6-5; j_call: TRBJ1-6; d_call: NA; cdr3_aa: CASSLRQESSPLHF; cdr3_nt: TGTGCCAGCAGCTTACGACAGGAAAGTTCACCCCTCCACTTT
clone_size: NA; v_call: TRBV7-7; j_call: TRBJ2-1; d_call: TRBD2; cdr3_aa: CASSLSGGAEQFF; cdr3_nt: TGTGCTAGCAGCTTATCGGGAGGGGCAGAGCAGTTCTTC
clone_size: NA; v_call: TRBV7-2; j_call: TRBJ1-6; d_call: TRBD1; cdr3_aa: CASSGRDSNSPLHF; cdr3_nt: TGTGCCAGCAGCGGCCGGGACAGCAATTCACCCCTCCACTTT
clone_size: few; v_call: TRBV19; j_call: TRBJ1-3; d_call: NA; cdr3_aa: CASTRGGLGITGNTIYF; cdr3_nt: TGTGCCAGTACCCGGGGGGGCCTGGGGATTACTGGAAACACCATATATTTT
clone_size: NA; v_call: TRBV4-1; j_call: TRBJ1-2; d_call: NA; cdr3_aa: CASSQDLSYGYTF; cdr3_nt: TGCGCCAGCAGCCAAGATCTCAGCTATGGCTACACCTTC
clone_size: NA; v_call: TRBV2; j_call: TRBJ2-5; d_call: NA; cdr3_aa: CASTLGETQYF; cdr3_nt: TGTGCCAGCACTCTCGGGGAGACCCAGTACTTC
clone_size: NA; v_call: TRBV19; j_call: TRBJ1-6; d_call: TRBD1; cdr3_aa: CASSMADRLNSPLHF; cdr3_nt: TGTGCCAGTAGTATGGCGGACAGGCTTAATTCACCCCTCCACTTT
clone_size: NA; v_call: TRBV5-1; j_call: TRBJ1-2; d_call: NA; cdr3_aa: CASSLEGRTYGYTF; cdr3_nt: TGCGCCAGCAGCTTGGAGGGGCGCACTTATGGCTACACCTTC
clone_size: NA; v_call: TRBV6-1; j_call: TRBJ1-5; d_call: TRBD1; cdr3_aa: CASSGAGQGAYNQPQHF; cdr3_nt: TGTGCCAGCAGTGGAGCGGGACAGGGGGCTTACAATCAGCCCCAGCATTTT
clone_size: few; v_call: TRBV12-1; j_call: TRBJ2-7; d_call: NA; cdr3_aa: CASSCEGQGLSYEQYF; cdr3_nt: TGTGCCAGCAGCTGTGAAGGACAGGGATTATCCTACGAGCAGTACTTC
clone_size: once; v_call: TRBV30; j_call: TRBJ1-6; d_call: TRBD1; cdr3_aa: CAWSLDRLNSPLHF; cdr3_nt: TGTGCCTGGAGCTTGGACAGGTTAAATTCACCCCTCCACTTT
clone_size: NA; v_call: TRBV11-3; j_call: TRBJ2-1; d_call: NA; cdr3_aa: CASSSRHGSSYNEQFF; cdr3_nt: TGTGCCAGCAGCTCGCGACACGGGAGCTCCTACAATGAGCAGTTCTTC
clone_size: NA; v_call: TRBV5-6; j_call: TRBJ1-2; d_call: NA; cdr3_aa: CASSLSQLHGYTF; cdr3_nt: TGTGCCAGCAGCTTATCACAGCTCCATGGCTACACCTTC
clone_size: NA; v_call: TRBV19; j_call: TRBJ2-7; d_call: TRBD1; cdr3_aa: CASNQGNRGSYEQYF; cdr3_nt: TGTGCCAGTAACCAAGGGAACAGGGGGTCCTACGAGCAGTACTTC
clone_size: NA; v_call: TRBV3-1/TRBV3-2; j_call: TRBJ1-2; d_call: NA; cdr3_aa: CASSQAALNYGYTF; cdr3_nt: TGTGCCAGCAGCCAAGCCGCTCTAAACTATGGCTACACCTTC
clone_size: NA; v_call: TRBV7-9; j_call: TRBJ1-5; d_call: NA; cdr3_aa: CASSFNSNQPQHF; cdr3_nt: TGTGCCAGCAGCTTTAACAGTAATCAGCCCCAGCATTTT
clone_size: NA; v_call: TRBV5-1; j_call: TRBJ1-1; d_call: NA; cdr3_aa: CASSLEQGGRTEAFF; cdr3_nt: TGCGCCAGCAGCTTGGAACAGGGTGGGCGCACTGAAGCTTTCTTT